The sequence of this T cell receptor beta chain was determined in a study of blood T cells in healthy people across ages. J lost 5 bases, V lost 0 bases, and 3 bases had no gene match. Germline V gene lookup returns CDR1 LGHNA and CDR2 YNFKEQ. The CDR3 extends over 15 amino acids. A sample-barcoded 5' primer and a J-beta primer mix were used in a second PCR of roughly 7 to 11 cycles. TCRdb independently ran MiXCR on the 5' RACE reads; one entry per CDR3 protein. The sample has 800,000 to 1,300,000 distinct CDR3 sequences, approximately 26% seen once. In this sample, this clonotype turned up a few times. These records were also assigned to another study, of T cells of mothers and their children.

V is TRBV4-2 and J is TRBJ1-4; 7 bases map to TRBD1. This clonotype originated in a girl aged 2 to 10 in good health. The sample was blood. CDR3 sequence: CASSQEQGGNEKLFF. As DNA, the CDR3 is TGTGCCAGCAGCCAAGAGCAGGGGGGGAATGAAAAACTGTTTTTT.